Following are 31 T cell receptor beta chains from one sample sequenced in a study of regulatory T cells in long-lasting Graves disease. For TCR beta, libraries came from iRepertoire HTBI primers and Arm-PCR of CDR3 regions. TCRdb re-called the multiplex PCR reads with MiXCR, one entry per CDR3 protein. The table shows some 340,000 distinct CDR3 sequences, with roughly 24% occurring only once. Described time point: persistent/refractory GD, antithyroid drugs over 5 years with positive TRAb. PBMCs were the source of the RNA used for TCR sequencing. The sample consisted of peripheral blood mononuclear cells (PBMCs), taken when the disease was refractory, from a patient treated with antithyroid drugs. The receptors stem from a woman in her thirties or forties with Graves disease.

This clonotype was detected many times. This chain uses TRBV28 with TRBJ1-1; D uncertain. Trimming removed 0 bases from V and 2 bases from J, with 4 bases in between. The germline V gene has CDR1 MDHEN and CDR2 SYDVKM. CDR3 length: 13 amino acids. Written as DNA, the CDR3 is TGTGCCAGCAGTTTATGGGCTAACACTGAAGCTTTCTTT. This sequence encodes CASSLWANTEAFF.

This clonotype was found many times. The rearrangement uses TRBV6-5 and TRBJ2-5, with D unresolved. Looked up from germline, CDR1 is MNHEY and CDR2 is SVGAGI. The CDR3 runs to 17 residues. Trimming pared 2 bases from V and 5 bases from J, leaving 21 bases between. In nucleotides, the CDR3 is TGTGCCAGCAGTTACCTTTCGGGTAGTGGGATAAGTGAGACCCAGTACTTC. Its translation: CASSYLSGSGISETQYF.

CDR3 nucleotide sequence: TGTGCCAGCAGGGCAACAGGGGGCAGAACAGATACGCAGTATTTT. Its translation: CASRATGGRTDTQYF. The chain carries TRBV2 and TRBJ2-3, with 9 bases that match TRBD1. Trimming at V came to 6 bases and at J to 3 bases, leaving 7 bases not matched to a gene. Per the germline V gene, CDR1 is SNHLY and CDR2 is FYNNEI. The CDR3 is made up of 15 amino acids.

This clonotype appeared many times. The V call is TRBV29-1, the J call TRBJ2-7, with D uncertain. V lost 2 bases and J lost 2, with 7 bases in between. This CDR3 spans 12 amino acids. The V gene's germline CDR1 is SQVTM and CDR2 ANQGSEA. DNA of the CDR3: TGCAGCGTTGAAATCACCGCCTACGAGCAGTACTTC. It specifies CSVEITAYEQYF.

This clonotype has a count of ten or more. J is TRBJ1-1 and V is TRBV5-1; D remains ambiguous. The CDR3 length is 13 residues. Germline-derived CDR1 and CDR2 are SGHRS and YFSETQ. Trimming stripped 1 base from V and 4 bases from J, with 8 bases between. The CDR3 protein is CASSLSISTEAFF. The CDR3 bases are TGCGCCAGCAGCTTGTCAATCAGCACTGAAGCTTTCTTT.

There are many counts of this clonotype. The CDR3 bases are TGTGCCAGCAGTTTAGTAAGGACAGGGGGCGCTTTCATTCCACCCCAGCATTTT. Translation gives CASSLVRTGGAFIPPQHF. The V gene is TRBV28, the J gene TRBJ1-5; 11 bases align to TRBD1. Per germline, CDR1 MDHEN and CDR2 SYDVKM. V shed 2 bases, J shed 10 bases, and the junction held 16 bases outside the gene matches. There are 18 residues in the CDR3.

This clonotype was counted at least ten times. The chain is built from TRBV6-9 and TRBJ2-7; 8 bases are shared with TRBD1. This CDR3 region has 16 residues. J lost 5 bases, V lost 3 bases, and 12 bases had no gene match. In germline, CDR1 is MNHGY, CDR2 SVAAGI. For the CDR3, the DNA is TGTGCCAGCAGTTACAGGAGATTTGACAGGGGCAACGAGCAGTACTTC. Translating it yields CASSYRRFDRGNEQYF.

This clonotype has at least ten counts. This sequence joins TRBV12-3 or TRBV12-4 and TRBJ1-1; the D is unclear. Trimming removed 1 base from V and 1 base from J, with 7 bases in between. The CDR3 contains 14 residues. CDR3 sequence (DNA): TGTGCCAGCAGTTTAGTGGGGTGGAACACTGAAGCTTTCTTT. This codes for CASSLVGWNTEAFF.

As concerns this clonotype: Since no conserved phenylalanine or tryptophan closes the CDR3, a read error is the likely cause. This chain connects TRBV7-6 to TRBJ2-5, with no clear D. The CDR3 has 12 residues. V lost 0 bases and J 5 bases, leaving 4 bases between the germline ends. Per germline, CDR1 SGHVS and CDR2 FNYEAQ. DNA of the CDR3: TGTGCCAGCAGCTTAGCAGGGGAGACCCAGTACTCC. This codes for CASSLAGETQYS.

J is TRBJ2-7 and V is TRBV13; the D is unclear. From germline, CDR1 is PRHDT and CDR2 FYEKMQ (reference sequence). The length of the CDR3 is 13 residues. Trimming cost V 8 bases and J 2 bases, with 13 bases left between them. CDR3 sequence: CASAYGWAYEQYF. The DNA for the CDR3 is TGTGCCAGCGCCTACGGTTGGGCCTACGAGCAGTACTTC.

In its sample, this clonotype was seen many times. This chain connects TRBV20-1 to TRBJ1-2, with D uncertain. The CDR3 sequence is 13 residues long. Between the trimmed V and J ends, which lost 6 bases and 0 bases, there was a span of 11 bases. CDR1 is DFQATT and CDR2 is SNEGSKA in the germline V gene (reference sequence). CDR3 nucleotide sequence: TGCAGTGCAGGCCCTACAGCTAACTATGGCTACACCTTC. Translation gives CSAGPTANYGYTF.

This clonotype occurred a few times. This chain connects TRBV19 to TRBJ1-5; a weak D match, TRBD1 (5 bases). V lost 5 bases, J lost 4 bases, and 18 bases lay in between. Germline CDR1 is LNHDA and CDR2 is SQIVND (reference sequence). The CDR3 is 16 amino acids. The CDR3 protein is CASSFRGTDPNQPQHF. The CDR3 bases are TGTGCCAGTAGTTTCCGGGGGACGGATCCTAATCAGCCCCAGCATTTT.

A single count supports this clonotype. This chain links TRBV27 with TRBJ1-2; no clear D gene. The CDR3 has 13 amino acids. V was trimmed by 2 bases and J by 5 bases, leaving 9 bases between them. Germline loops: CDR1 MNHEY, CDR2 SMNVEV (reference sequence). CDR3 nucleotides: TGTGCCAGCAGTTTAAAGTGGAGTTATGGCTACACCTTC. Its protein product is CASSLKWSYGYTF.

This clonotype was seen many times. This chain uses TRBV5-1 with TRBJ2-2; weak D call: TRBD2 (5 bases). The germline CDR1 and CDR2 sequences are SGHRS and YFSETQ. This CDR3 region has 14 residues. V was pared by 5 bases and J by 8 bases, with 16 bases between. CDR3 sequence reads: CASRAAVRSGELFF. The CDR3 DNA reads TGCGCCAGCAGAGCGGCCGTGAGGTCGGGGGAGCTGTTTTTT.

This clonotype was picked up many times. This chain connects TRBV28 to TRBJ2-3; D is unresolved. In germline, CDR1 is MDHEN, CDR2 SYDVKM. V lost 3 bases, J lost 4 bases, and 11 bases lay in between. The CDR3 runs 14 residues. This chain's CDR3 is CASSFVGSPDTQYF. In nucleotides, the CDR3 is TGTGCCAGCAGTTTTGTGGGAAGCCCAGATACGCAGTATTTT.

The rearrangement joins TRBV20-1 to TRBJ1-5; TRBD1 matches at 7 bases. The CDR3 spans 14 residues. With 1 base clipped from V and 7 bases from J, the junction kept 7 bases outside the gene matches. Germline V gene sequence: CDR1 DFQATT, CDR2 SNEGSKA (reference sequence). This CDR3 reads CSARGDSPWQPQHF. The CDR3 DNA follows: TGCAGTGCTAGAGGGGACAGCCCGTGGCAGCCCCAGCATTTT.

This clonotype was seen many times. V gene TRBV2 combines with J gene TRBJ2-2; D tentatively reads TRBD1 or TRBD2 (6 bases each). The germline V gene encodes CDR1 SNHLY and CDR2 FYNNEI. V lost 8 bases to trimming and J lost 6 bases, with 16 bases between them. This CDR3 is built from 14 residues. The CDR3 loop reads CASSKGGLAGELFF. The CDR3 DNA is TGTGCCAGCTCAAAAGGGGGGTTGGCCGGGGAGCTGTTTTTT.

The chain has TRBV5-5 and TRBJ1-5; D is unclear. V was clipped by 2 bases and J by 5 bases, with 8 bases between them. CDR1 and CDR2 (germline): SGHKS, YYEKEE (reference sequence). The CDR3 extends over 13 amino acids. The CDR3 loop is CASSLRWDQPQHF. CDR3 bases: TGTGCCAGCAGCTTAAGGTGGGATCAGCCCCAGCATTTT.

This clonotype was seen repeatedly, ten times or more. The chain uses TRBV28 and TRBJ2-7; D is possibly TRBD2 (6 bases). V lost 5 bases and J lost 4, with 18 bases in between. CDR3 length: 15 amino acids. CDR1 is MDHEN and CDR2 is SYDVKM in the germline V gene. The DNA of the CDR3 is TGTGCCAGCAGTCCTAACCGGGACTTCTTATACGAGCAGTACTTC. Translation gives CASSPNRDFLYEQYF.

Ten or more counts support this clonotype. The chain joins TRBV29-1 to TRBJ2-5; a weak D match, TRBD1 (7 bases). This CDR3 comprises 14 residues. V lost 4 bases and J 6 bases, leaving 18 bases between the germline ends. Germline V lookup: CDR1 SQVTM, CDR2 ANQGSEA. CDR3: CSVGAGGFQQTQYF. In DNA, the CDR3 is TGCAGCGTTGGGGCAGGGGGGTTTCAGCAGACCCAGTACTTC.

This clonotype came up many times. This chain joins TRBV28 and TRBJ1-6; maybe TRBD1 (5 bases). The CDR3 is made up of 15 amino acids. V gave up 6 bases and J gave up 7 bases, with 16 bases separating them. From germline, CDR1 is MDHEN and CDR2 SYDVKM. The DNA for the CDR3 is TGTGCCAGCAGAACAACCGGGACCTCAAATTCACCCCTCCACTTT. Residues: CASRTTGTSNSPLHF.

This clonotype was recorded a few times. The chain couples TRBV7-9 to TRBJ2-2; D might be TRBD2 (6 bases). Per the germline V gene, CDR1 is SEHNR and CDR2 is FQNEAQ (reference sequence). CDR3 size: 16 residues. Trimming removed 3 bases at V and 7 bases at J, with 18 bases between. The CDR3 region has the DNA TGTGCCAGCAGCTTTCGGGACCCGCAGGAGGGCGGGGAGCTGTTTTTT. Residues: CASSFRDPQEGGELFF.

This sequence joins TRBV6-2 or TRBV6-3 and TRBJ2-5; D may match TRBD1 or TRBD2 (5 bases each). Germline V lookup: CDR1 MNHEY, CDR2 SVGEGT. Trimming pared 4 bases from V and 5 bases from J, leaving 17 bases between. The CDR3 runs 15 residues. CDR3 protein: CASSWDVGSGETQYF. CDR3 nucleotide sequence: TGTGCCAGCAGTTGGGACGTAGGTTCCGGGGAGACCCAGTACTTC.

The chain employs TRBV7-3 and TRBJ2-5; tentative D call: TRBD2 (6 bases). The V end lost 1 base, the J end lost 2 bases, and 11 bases lay between the germline ends. CDR3 length: 15 residues. CDR1 is SGHTA, CDR2 FQGTGA, per germline. This chain's CDR3 is CASSLSGGTQETQYF. The CDR3 region has the DNA TGTGCCAGCAGCTTAAGCGGCGGGACGCAAGAGACCCAGTACTTC.

About this clonotype: A much larger clone differs from this one at a single base, so this may be a read error. The chain combines TRBV12-3 or TRBV12-4 with TRBJ2-7; D is perhaps TRBD1 (5 bases). The CDR3 runs to 13 residues. The CDR3 is CASSGPRVHEQNF. As DNA, the CDR3 is TGTGCCAGCAGTGGACCCAGGGTCCACGAGCAGAACTTC.

This clonotype was seen a handful of times. V is TRBV29-1 and J is TRBJ2-7; D unresolved. The germline V and J ends were trimmed by 7 bases and 4 bases, with 35 bases remaining between them. The germline V gene encodes CDR1 SQVTM and CDR2 ANQGSEA. The CDR3 runs to 19 residues. CDR3 nucleotide sequence: TGCAGCGCCCTTATTCCGCCTCTGCCCAAGCAGGCCGTGGGGTACGAGCAGTACTTC. The encoded protein is CSALIPPLPKQAVGYEQYF.

This clonotype was seen a handful of times. V and J are TRBV28 and TRBJ2-6; TRBD1 is a possible D gene (7 bases). Trimming took off 5 bases at V and 0 bases at J, with 17 bases between the two ends. The CDR3 has 18 residues. CDR1 and CDR2 (germline): MDHEN, SYDVKM. Written as DNA, the CDR3 is TGTGCCAGCAGTCCCCTGGAGGGGGCTGCCTCTGGGGCCAACGTCCTGACTTTC. Residues: CASSPLEGAASGANVLTF.

This chain joins TRBV6-2 or TRBV6-3 and TRBJ1-5; 9 bases map to TRBD1. Judging by the DNA end, TRBJ2-3 fits better; the J call may be wrong. Germline V lookup: CDR1 MNHEY, CDR2 SVGEGT. The length of the CDR3 is 16 residues. DNA for the CDR3: TGTGCCAGGACGATCAATACAGGGGGCTGCAATCAGCCCCAGTATTTT. Its protein product is CARTINTGGCNQPQYF.

This clonotype has just a few counts. This chain joins TRBV19 and TRBJ1-5; D is perhaps TRBD1 (6 bases). The CDR3 runs to 15 residues. V was cut by 7 bases and J by 1 base, with 14 bases left in between. Germline V gene lookup returns CDR1 LNHDA and CDR2 SQIVND (reference sequence). The CDR3 coding sequence is TGTGCCAGTACCCCCAGGGGTCGCAGCAATCAGCCCCAGCATTTT. Its translation: CASTPRGRSNQPQHF.

This clonotype was observed many times. This sequence joins TRBV12-3 or TRBV12-4 and TRBJ2-2; D is ambiguous. V was pared by 3 bases and J by 4 bases, with 9 bases between. The CDR3 extends over 14 amino acids. The chain's CDR3 is CASSFRWRTGELFF. Here the CDR3 DNA reads TGTGCCAGCAGTTTCCGTTGGCGCACCGGGGAGCTGTTTTTT.

The chain recombines TRBV10-3 with TRBJ2-7; 10 bases match TRBD2. V lost 7 bases and J lost 5; bases outside the gene matches: 23. The CDR3 length is 19 residues. Per the germline V gene, CDR1 is ENHRY and CDR2 is SYGVKD. This chain's CDR3 is CAIKRTGGLAENPANEQYF. CDR3 bases: TGTGCCATCAAGAGGACCGGTGGACTAGCGGAGAACCCCGCCAACGAGCAGTACTTC.